The rows below give T cell receptor beta chains drawn from one sample of a study of OX40 agonist ivuxolimab in advanced cancers. Only in-frame clones appear in the TCRdb table, and some are missing; sequencing was by immunoSEQ multiplex PCR. This sample yields under 85,000 clones, of which approximately 94% are seen a single time; around 4.8% belongs to the top ten. The specimen comprised CD4+ or CD8+ T cells sorted from blood, sampled in a trial of the OX40 agonist ivuxolimab. All receptors derive from an adult with an advanced solid tumor such as melanoma, head and neck, liver or kidney cancer. Both conserved end residues are part of each CDR3. D genes are given only for firm matches. Clone size is not always given. Where it is, it says once, few, many or a class for expanded clones.

d_call,j_call,clone_size,v_call,cdr3_nt,cdr3_aa
-,TRBJ2-5,few,TRBV7-6,TGTGCCAGCAGCTACGGGACGGAGACCCAGTACTTC,CASSYGTETQYF
-,TRBJ2-5,-,TRBV29-1,TGCAGCGGGACTAAAAATCAAGAGACCCAGTACTTC,CSGTKNQETQYF
TRBD1,TRBJ2-4,-,TRBV18,TGTGCCAGCTCACAGGGACAGGGTCAAAACATTCAGTACTTC,CASSQGQGQNIQYF
-,TRBJ2-7,-,TRBV27,TGTGCCAGCAGGTTGAGGCCCGCCTACGAGCAGTACTTC,CASRLRPAYEQYF
TRBD2,TRBJ2-1,-,TRBV5-1,TGCGCCAGCAGCTTGGTAGCGGGAGGGAACAATGAGCAGTTCTTC,CASSLVAGGNNEQFF
-,TRBJ2-6,-,TRBV5-1,TGCGCCAGCAGCTTCTCTGGGACTGGGGCCAACGTCCTGACTTTC,CASSFSGTGANVLTF
-,TRBJ2-3,once,TRBV7-3,TGTGCCAGCGGGGATACGCAGTATTTT,CASGDTQYF
-,TRBJ1-1,-,TRBV18,TGTGCCAGCTCCCAAGGACAGCTTTCGAACACTGAAGCTTTCTTT,CASSQGQLSNTEAFF
-,TRBJ2-5,-,TRBV5-3,TGTGCCGCCGGCCTGAGGGCCGACGAGACCCAGTACTTC,CAAGLRADETQYF
-,TRBJ1-5,few,TRBV2,TGTGCCAGCAGCCACAGGAATCAGCCCCAGCATTTT,CASSHRNQPQHF
TRBD2,TRBJ2-2,-,TRBV5-6,TGTGCCAGCAGCTTGGAGGTCCTAGCGGGGAACACCGGGGAGCTGTTTTTT,CASSLEVLAGNTGELFF
TRBD2,TRBJ2-7,once,TRBV28,TGTGCCAGCATCCCGGGACTAGCGGGAGCATACGAGCAGTACTTC,CASIPGLAGAYEQYF
TRBD2,TRBJ2-6,-,TRBV5-6,TGTGCCAGCAGCCCCCGTAGCGGGAGGGCTGGGGCCAACGTCCTGACTTTC,CASSPRSGRAGANVLTF
-,TRBJ2-1,-,TRBV11-2,TGTGCCAGCAGCCAGACAGGACCCCTCTACAATGAGCAGTTCTTC,CASSQTGPLYNEQFF
-,TRBJ1-2,-,TRBV5-5,TGTGCCAGCAGCCCAGGCGGGCAAGGGGCTTCTAGACGTAACTATGGCTACACCTTC,CASSPGGQGASRRNYGYTF
TRBD2,TRBJ2-3,-,TRBV5-1,TGCGCCAGCAGCTTCCCTAGCGGAACAGATACGCAGTATTTT,CASSFPSGTDTQYF
-,TRBJ2-2,few,TRBV29-1,TGCAGCGTCCTCAGGGGCGTCAACACCGGGGAGCTGTTTTTT,CSVLRGVNTGELFF
-,TRBJ2-5,-,TRBV28,TGTGCCAGCAGTTTCAGCGAGACCCAGTACTTC,CASSFSETQYF
TRBD1,TRBJ2-1,-,TRBV11-2,TGTGCCAGCAGCTCCGGGACAGGGTTCAATGAGCAGTTCTTC,CASSSGTGFNEQFF
TRBD2,TRBJ2-4,-,TRBV11-2,TGTGCCAGCAGACCGGGACTAGCGGGGTCTAGTGCCAAAAACATTCAGTACTTC,CASRPGLAGSSAKNIQYF
TRBD2,TRBJ2-3,-,TRBV2,TGTGCCAGCAGGCCCACTAGCGGGACCAGCACAGATACGCAGTATTTT,CASRPTSGTSTDTQYF
-,TRBJ2-7,-,TRBV6-5,TGTGCCAGCAGTTCCCTTCTGGGGCAGTACTTC,CASSSLLGQYF
TRBD1,TRBJ1-2,-,TRBV5-4,TGTGCCAGCAGCTTGGTGACAGGGGGTGGCTATGGCTACACCTTC,CASSLVTGGGYGYTF
-,TRBJ2-1,-,TRBV5-8,TGTGCCAGCAGTCCCAGACTTCGAGGTGAGCAGTTCTTC,CASSPRLRGEQFF
-,TRBJ1-2,few,TRBV6-1,TGTGCCAGCCGGGATCCCGGAGGGACCGGCTATGGCTACACCTTC,CASRDPGGTGYGYTF
-,TRBJ2-5,-,TRBV7-2,TGTGCCAGCAGCTTACAGGAGACCCAGTACTTC,CASSLQETQYF
TRBD1,TRBJ1-4,-,TRBV10-2,TGCGCCAGCACTGTTGGGACAGGGGTCTACGAAAAACTGTTTTTT,CASTVGTGVYEKLFF
-,TRBJ2-2,-,TRBV11-3,TGTGCCAGCAGCCAAACTACTCGGAACACCGGGGAGCTGTTTTTT,CASSQTTRNTGELFF
-,TRBJ1-1,-,TRBV7-9,TGTGCCAGCAGCCAGGTGGTTACTGAAGCTTTCTTT,CASSQVVTEAFF
TRBD1,TRBJ1-5,-,TRBV7-8,TGTGCCAGCAGCCGGGACAGGGCTCAGCCCCAGCATTTT,CASSRDRAQPQHF
-,TRBJ1-2,-,TRBV18,TGTGCCAGCTCACAGACAGCTAACTATGGCTACACCTTC,CASSQTANYGYTF
TRBD1,TRBJ2-7,-,TRBV4-3,TGCGCCAGCACCACTCCTCGAACCCGGGACAGGGGACACGGCAAGCAGTACTTC,CASTTPRTRDRGHGKQYF
-,TRBJ2-3,-,TRBV27,TGTGCCAGCAGTTTTGAGGGCCGCTCAGATACGCAGTATTTT,CASSFEGRSDTQYF
-,TRBJ2-7,-,TRBV27,TGTGCCAGCAGTTTACTCGTCACTAGCAGCTACGAGCAGTACTTC,CASSLLVTSSYEQYF
-,TRBJ2-7,-,TRBV7-9,TGTGCCAGCAGCTTAGGGGAGTACGAGCAGTACTTC,CASSLGEYEQYF
-,TRBJ2-5,-,TRBV7-9,TGTGCCAGCAGCCGGGACTCTCAAGAGACCCAGTACTTC,CASSRDSQETQYF
-,TRBJ1-1,-,TRBV9,TGTGCCAGCAGCGGACAGACAGGGAACACTGAAGCTTTCTTT,CASSGQTGNTEAFF
-,TRBJ1-2,once,TRBV28,TGTGCCAGCAGTCCCCTCCGAAGTTCAAGTGGCTACACCTTC,CASSPLRSSSGYTF
-,TRBJ2-5,once,TRBV2,TGTGCCAGCAGTGTTAATAGGACTCCCCAAGAGACCCAGTACTTC,CASSVNRTPQETQYF
-,TRBJ1-1,-,TRBV9,TGTGCCAGCAGCGTAGTCCGAGTGTACACTGAAGCTTTCTTT,CASSVVRVYTEAFF
TRBD2,TRBJ2-3,-,TRBV4-1,TGCGCCAGCAGCCAAGATGTAGCGGGAGTATATACGCAGTATTTT,CASSQDVAGVYTQYF
TRBD2,TRBJ2-7,-,TRBV9,TGTGCCAGCAGCGTAAGTCTAGCGGAAGCCTACGAGCAGTACTTC,CASSVSLAEAYEQYF
TRBD2,TRBJ2-1,-,TRBV4-2,TGTGCCAGCAGCCAAGAAGGGCGGGAGTACAATGAGCAGTTCTTC,CASSQEGREYNEQFF
-,TRBJ1-2,-,TRBV2,TGTGCCAGCAGTGAATTACAGGGCTACACCTTC,CASSELQGYTF
-,TRBJ2-1,-,TRBV27,TGTGCCAGCACCATCAGGGTTGGGACACACAATGAGCAGTTCTTC,CASTIRVGTHNEQFF
-,TRBJ2-6,-,TRBV19,TGTGCCAGTAGTATTCTGACACAGAACAACGTCCTGACTTTC,CASSILTQNNVLTF
-,TRBJ2-7,-,TRBV28,TGTGCCAGCATAGGGTCCTACGAGCAGTACTTC,CASIGSYEQYF
TRBD1,TRBJ1-4,-,TRBV4-3,TGCGCCAGCAGCGAAGGGGGCAGGGTTCAAAAACTGTTTTTT,CASSEGGRVQKLFF
-,TRBJ2-5,-,TRBV18,TGTGCCAGCTCACCCTTCGGGGGTAGGATAGAGACCCAGTACTTC,CASSPFGGRIETQYF
-,TRBJ1-3,-,TRBV15,TGTGCCACCAGCAGTGGGTCTACGGGAAACACCATATATTTT,CATSSGSTGNTIYF
-,TRBJ1-5,-,TRBV2,TGTGCCAGCAGTTACAGTGTCCAGCCCCAGCATTTT,CASSYSVQPQHF
TRBD2,TRBJ2-1,-,TRBV5-1,TGCGCCAGCAGCTTGTCAATGCCTAGCGGGAGGATCTATGAGCAGTTCTTC,CASSLSMPSGRIYEQFF
-,TRBJ1-2,-,TRBV6-5,TGTGCCAGCAGTTACCCAGGGGCCGCCGGGGCCTATGGCTACACCTTC,CASSYPGAAGAYGYTF
TRBD1,TRBJ2-7,-,TRBV6-5,TGTGCCAGCAGCAAAGACAGGGGGCCCTACGAGCAGTACTTC,CASSKDRGPYEQYF